This T cell receptor (beta chain) was sequenced during a study of cytomegalovirus exposure and HLA in healthy donors. General study results and limits: Several of the most significant clusters appeared linked to common viral pathogens, based on a later analysis. TCR beta chains numbering some 160 were designated cytomegalovirus-associated.

With 60 Vbeta and 13 Jbeta primers, the PCR was carried out. Assay: immunoSEQ multiplex PCR; the TCRdb copy retains only in-frame clones and omits some. The repertoire holds around 150,000 clones, with roughly three quarters as singletons. CDR1 MNHEY and CDR2 SMNVEV come from the germline V gene (reference sequence). With 3 bases removed from V and 8 bases from J, the gap between germline ends came to 10 bases. The CDR3 loop spans 12 amino acids. For this clone: Its target is not known.

The sequencing sample was made of PBMCs. V is TRBV27 and J is TRBJ1-2; D perhaps matches TRBD1 (5 bases). The sequence came from a man aged 18 to 35 in good health and CMV-seropositive. CDR3 coding DNA: TGTGCCAGCAGTTTCCAGGGCAACGGCTACACCTTC. Encoded protein: CASSFQGNGYTF.